This TCR beta chain was identified in a study of low-dose radiotherapy and immunotherapy resistance in tumors. Study-level information: Intravenous administration to patients comprised nivolumab at 240 mg every two weeks and ipilimumab at 1 mg/kg every six weeks.

In this sample, this clonotype turned up many times. Trimming removed 7 bases from V and 0 bases from J; junction bases left unmatched: 4. The V gene's germline CDR1 is KGHDR and CDR2 SFDVKD. The CDR3 loop spans 15 amino acids. Time point defined: before trial treatment. Ipilimumab, nivolumab, aspirin, low-dose cyclophosphamide and low-dose radiotherapy were administered to donors. cDNA synthesis used a TRAV/TRBV-specific primer set for both chains. For amplifying TCRs, the PCR ran for 15 to 20 cycles with Phusion, which was used together with a constant-region primer and the adapter on the V primers. TCRdb reanalysed the reads using MiXCR and keeps one entry per CDR3 protein. Of 80,000 to 95,000 distinct CDR3 sequences in the sample, around 9.2% are singletons; the top ten hold 1%.

The chain is built from TRBV24-1 and TRBJ2-5, with 10 nucleotides matching TRBD2. The sequencing used PBMCs, collected before treatment. This TCR was recovered from a male donor with prostate cancer. CDR3 residues: CATSEAGGYQETQYF. In DNA, the CDR3 is TGTGCCACCAGCGAAGCGGGAGGGTACCAAGAGACCCAGTACTTC.